The rows below give T cell receptor beta chains drawn from one sample of a study of human T cells and chemical hapten exposure. TCRdb called the RACE reads again in MiXCR, with one record for every CDR3 protein. The repertoire holds over 75,000 distinct CDR3 sequences, with roughly 7.1% as singletons. The source was whole blood, collected in connection with sensitization to the hapten diphenylcyclopropenone (DPC). The receptors shown here come from a woman in her thirties with alopecia areata. Some clones in this sample may be carry-over from other donors' samples. The CDR3 runs from the conserved cysteine through the conserved F or W. A D gene is named only where the DNA matches it firmly. Rows give clone size only sometimes, using once, few, many, or a class for an expanded clone.

j_call cdr3_length clone_size v_call d_call cdr3_nt cdr3_aa
TRBJ2-4 14 few TRBV20-1 TRBD1 TGCAGTGCTGGGACCCGACAGGGTTGGAACATTCAGTACTTC CSAGTRQGWNIQYF
TRBJ1-5 14 many TRBV20-1 NA TGCAGTGCAGGAAAGGGGTTTAGCAATCAGCCCCAGCATTTT CSAGKGFSNQPQHF
TRBJ1-2 14 few TRBV5-1 TRBD1 TGCGCCAGCAGCTTGGGGACAGGGAACTATGGCTACACCTTC CASSLGTGNYGYTF
TRBJ2-7 14 NA TRBV3-1 NA TGTGCCAGCAGCCTGAATGGGGGAGAGGGGGAGCAGTACTTC CASSLNGGEGEQYF
TRBJ1-5 14 many TRBV20-1 TRBD1 TGCAGTGCTAGAAGGGACAGGCAATATCAGCCCCAGCATTTT CSARRDRQYQPQHF
TRBJ2-5 13 many TRBV12-3/TRBV12-4 NA TGTGCCAGCAGTCCACAACTAGTCGAGACCCAGTACTTC CASSPQLVETQYF
TRBJ1-6 12 many TRBV27 NA TGTGCCAGCAGTTTCTTGGGCTCACCCCTCCACTTT CASSFLGSPLHF
TRBJ1-2 15 NA TRBV19 NA TGTGCCAGTAGTGACCCGACAGGCACATCCTATGGCTATACCTTC CASSDPTGTSYGYTF
TRBJ1-1 12 many TRBV29-1 NA TGCAGCGTTGATTACGGGAACACTGAAGCTTTCTTT CSVDYGNTEAFF
TRBJ2-5 15 few TRBV5-1 NA TGCGCCAGCAGCTTGGAGCCAGGTTCAGGAGAGACCCAGTACTTC CASSLEPGSGETQYF
TRBJ2-1 17 few TRBV15 NA TGTGCCACCAGCAGAGATCCGGGGGGCCCCTCCTACAATGAGCAGTTCTTC CATSRDPGGPSYNEQFF
TRBJ2-1 19 many TRBV14 NA TGTGCCAGCAGCCAAACGTCTGGGTTTTGGGGGGTAGGAAGGGATGAGCAGTTCTTC CASSQTSGFWGVGRDEQFF
TRBJ1-1 12 NA TRBV30 NA TGTGCCTGGAGTGTACTAGATATTGAAGCTTTCTTT CAWSVLDIEAFF
TRBJ1-2 14 many TRBV2 TRBD1 TGTGCCAGCAGAGGGAGGGACAGGCTTTATGGCTACACCTTC CASRGRDRLYGYTF
TRBJ1-5 13 many TRBV6-1 NA TGTGCCAGCAGTGAACAGGGGTCCGGTCCCCAGCATTTT CASSEQGSGPQHF
TRBJ2-3 14 NA TRBV20-1 TRBD2 TGCAGTGCTAGAGTATACGGGGGGGCCGATACGCAGTATTTT CSARVYGGADTQYF
TRBJ2-1 16 many TRBV29-1 NA TGCAGCGTTACGAAGGGGAACAGCCGACGTTACAATGAGCAGTTCTTC CSVTKGNSRRYNEQFF
TRBJ1-1 12 many TRBV30 NA TGTGCCTGGAGTGGTTGGGTTCCTGAAGCTTTCTTT CAWSGWVPEAFF
TRBJ2-7 15 few TRBV30 TRBD2 TGTGCCTGGAGTACTAGCGCTTCTAGCTCCTACGAGCAGTACTTC CAWSTSASSSYEQYF
TRBJ1-5 14 NA TRBV16 NA TGTGCCAGCAGCCACGGCAGTAGCAATCAGCCCCAGAATTTT CASSHGSSNQPQNF
TRBJ1-1 15 few TRBV5-4 NA TGTGCCAGCAGCTTGCCTGCAGGAGTATACACTGAAGCTTTCTTT CASSLPAGVYTEAFF
TRBJ2-1 16 few TRBV6-5 TRBD2 TGTGCCAGCAGTTACCGTGGGGGGGGGGGATACAATGAGCAGTTCTTC CASSYRGGGGYNEQFF
TRBJ1-6 14 few TRBV29-1 NA TGCAGCGCCCTGATCGGCGGGAAAAATTCACCCCTCCACTTT CSALIGGKNSPLHF
TRBJ2-3 15 many TRBV14 NA TGTGCCAGCAGCCAACGAGGGGGACCCACAGATACGCAGTATTTT CASSQRGGPTDTQYF
TRBJ2-3 16 many TRBV20-1 TRBD2 TGCAGTGCTAGAGATGCGGCTAGCGGGGTCACAGATACGCAGTATTTT CSARDAASGVTDTQYF
TRBJ2-4 15 many TRBV9 NA TGTGCCAGCAGCGTAGAATGGGGGCCTCGGAACATTCAGTACTTC CASSVEWGPRNIQYF
TRBJ1-4 14 many TRBV5-1 TRBD1 TGCGCCAGCAGCTCGGGACAGCTAGAGGAAAAACTGTTTTTT CASSSGQLEEKLFF
TRBJ1-1 13 NA TRBV11-2 NA TGTGCCAGCAGCTTAGTACGGGGCACTGAAGCTTTCTTT CASSLVRGTEAFF